This T cell receptor beta chain was sequenced in a study of identical twins. General study findings and limits: Twins shared out-of-frame alpha sequences with excess low generation probability. Carriage of fewer insertions was seen in abundant cord blood beta clonotypes, whereas memory repertoires showed none.

V shed 6 bases, J shed 3 bases, and the junction held 7 bases outside the gene matches. In germline, CDR1 is MDHEN, CDR2 SYDVKM. There are 14 residues in the CDR3. A universal primer site was incorporated via template switching, and the cDNA contained unique molecular identifiers. Each CDR3 protein gets one entry after TCRdb re-called the 5' RACE reads with MiXCR. The sample shows roughly 1,500,000 distinct CDR3 sequences, around 29% of them seen only once. In this sample, this clonotype turned up once. Its specificity is not known. The rearrangement links TRBV28 to TRBJ1-1, with TRBD1 matching 7 bases. Sequencing was carried out using cord blood. The clonotype originates from a newborn girl in good health. CDR3 in DNA: TGTGCCAGCAGCTCAGACAGGGTCTACACTGAAGCTTTCTTT. This encodes CASSSDRVYTEAFF. The variable domain in full, completed from reference TRBV28 and TRBJ1-1, reads DVKVTQSSRYLVKRTGEKVFLECVQDMDHENMFWYRQDPGLGLRLIYFSYDVKMKEKGDIPEGYSVSREKKERFSLILESASTNQTSMYLCASSSDRVYTEAFFGQGTRLTVV.